This is a list of T cell receptor beta chains from one sample in a study of cytomegalovirus exposure and HLA in healthy donors. This table comes from immunoSEQ multiplex PCR, and its TCRdb copy is limited to in-frame clones, with some not included. The sample carries around 140,000 clones, 65% to 80% recorded once. Sequencing used PBMCs. The receptors were gathered from a woman between 18 and 29 years old in good health and CMV-seronegative. CDR3s include the opening cysteine and the closing phenylalanine or tryptophan.

>TRBV4-2
CASSQAGGDTQYF
>TRBV29-1
CSARRRGDYEQYF
>TRBV19
CAIQTRGSGELFF
>TRBV30
CAWSVHIQETQYF
>TRBV6-1
CASSPSGEQFF
>TRBV6-1
CASSSGQGGETQYF
>TRBV30
CAWSHRLVEAFF
>TRBV19
CASSIASPGELFF
>TRBV30
CAWAGEGNYGYTF
>TRBV11-2
CASSSREGNGYTF
>TRBV5-6
CASSLGSGGSSYNEQFF
>TRBV19
CASSRTPQTGSSYNEQFF
>TRBV19
CAGTTGTYGYTF
>TRBV30
CAWSQTSGVTDTQYF
>TRBV30
CAWSVHGLLSEKLFF
>TRBV27
CASSRGTSGYNEQFF
>TRBV20-1
CSAREGDTQYF
>TRBV2
CASGRYNTGELFF